The 27 T cell receptor beta chains below were found in one sample sequenced in a study of blood T cell repertoires in COVID-19. Sequencing was performed with immunoSEQ multiplex PCR; in TCRdb, only in-frame clones are kept and a portion is missing. The sample has approximately 190,000 clones; 70% to 90% are singletons. Sample: PBMCs or T cells enriched from blood (not recorded which). The receptor set was obtained from a middle-aged woman in a cohort exposed to, infected with or recovered from COVID-19 (not recorded which).

The rearrangement links TRBV19 to TRBJ1-2; D gene ambiguous. Germline CDR1 and CDR2: LNHDA and SQIVND (reference sequence). Trimming left V 3 bases short and J 2 bases short, with 7 bases between. This CDR3 spans 13 amino acids. In nucleotides, the CDR3 is TGTGCCAGTAGTATCACGGGGAACTATGGCTACACCTTC. Its protein is CASSITGNYGYTF.

The chain carries TRBV19 and TRBJ2-1; D might be TRBD1 (5 bases). The germline gives CDR1 LNHDA, CDR2 SQIVND (reference sequence). Trimming stripped 5 bases from V and 7 bases from J, with 15 bases between. The CDR3 is 14 residues long. CDR3 amino acids: CASSVTLNRNEQFF. As DNA, the CDR3 is TGTGCCAGTAGTGTAACACTTAACAGGAATGAGCAGTTCTTC.

The DNA for the CDR3 is TGTGCCAGCAGTTTAAGGGACAGGGGGGATACGCAGTATTTT. Protein product: CASSLRDRGDTQYF. The chain couples TRBV27 to TRBJ2-3, with 11 bases that match TRBD1. V was clipped by 2 bases and J by 6 bases; unmatched bases: 1. Per the germline V gene, CDR1 is MNHEY and CDR2 is SMNVEV (reference sequence). The CDR3 totals 14 residues.

Points on this clone: Other DNA sequences in this sample translate to the same CDR3. The V gene is TRBV5-1, the J gene TRBJ2-1, with a weak D call TRBD2 (6 bases). V lost 4 bases, J lost 9 bases, and 11 bases lay in between. Germline-derived CDR1 and CDR2 are SGHRS and YFSETQ. This CDR3 is 12 amino acids long. CDR3 loop: CASSLGGGEQFF. CDR3 in DNA: TGCGCCAGCAGCCTGGGGGGAGGTGAGCAGTTCTTC.

CDR3 sequence (DNA): TGTGCCAGCAGCTTAGGCAGGCAGTACAATGAGCAGTTCTTC. Its protein product is CASSLGRQYNEQFF. The J gene is TRBJ2-1, the V gene TRBV11-3; D remains unclear. The CDR3 is 14 residues long. V gave up 1 base and J gave up 4 bases, with 8 bases separating them. Germline lookup yields CDR1 SGHNT and CDR2 YENEEA. The full variable domain, its missing parts supplied by reference TRBV11-3 and TRBJ2-1, is EAGVVQSPRYKIIEKKQPVAFWCNPISGHNTLYWYLQNLGQGPELLIRYENEEAVDDSQLPKDRFSAERLKGVDSTLKIQPAELGDSAVYLCASSLGRQYNEQFFGPGTRLTVL.

J is TRBJ2-5 and V is TRBV27, with 7 bases identical to TRBD1. V was clipped by 5 bases and J by 9 bases; unmatched bases: 12. Germline V gives CDR1 MNHEY, CDR2 SMNVEV (reference sequence). The CDR3 is 14 residues long. In nucleotides, the CDR3 is TGTGCCAGCAGTATAAGACAGGGCATTGTGGCCCAGTACTTC. Translated, it gives CASSIRQGIVAQYF.

This chain connects TRBV12-5 to TRBJ1-6, with a tentative D call TRBD1 (6 bases). Trimming stripped 1 base from V and 5 bases from J, with 24 bases between. The CDR3 consists of 20 residues. The germline CDR1 and CDR2 sequences are LGHNT and FRNRAP. The CDR3 reads CASGLGGPYPRSGDNSPLHF. The CDR3 nucleotides are TGTGCTAGTGGTTTGGGGGGGCCCTACCCCCGTTCGGGCGATAATTCACCCCTCCACTTT. Full variable domain (rest looked up from reference TRBV12-5 and TRBJ1-6): DARVTQTPRHKVTEMGQEVTMRCQPILGHNTVFWYRQTMMQGLELLAYFRNRAPLDDSGMPKDRFSAEMPDATLATLKIQPSEPRDSAVYFCASGLGGPYPRSGDNSPLHFGNGTRLTVT.

In its sample, this clone was seen a few times. The chain carries TRBV19 and TRBJ2-7, with 10 bases identical to TRBD1. This CDR3 spans 14 amino acids. Trimming cost V 3 bases and J 4 bases; bases outside gene matches: 3. Germline V gene data show CDR1 as LNHDA and CDR2 as SQIVND (reference sequence). The CDR3 loop is CASSIGTGEYEQYF. CDR3 coding DNA: TGTGCCAGTAGTATTGGGACAGGGGAATACGAGCAGTACTTC.

The J gene is TRBJ1-2, the V gene TRBV5-1, with D uncertain. The CDR3 extends over 14 amino acids. The V end was cut by 0 bases, the J end by 2 bases, with 8 bases between. The germline V gene has CDR1 SGHRS and CDR2 YFSETQ. CDR3 sequence (DNA): TGCGCCAGCAGCTTGGGAGTGGTGAACTATGGCTACACCTTC. Its translation: CASSLGVVNYGYTF.

V usage is TRBV5-6 and J usage is TRBJ1-4; possibly TRBD1 for D (6 bases). The CDR3 has 14 residues. Trimming took off 4 bases at V and 8 bases at J, with 15 bases between the two ends. Germline CDR1 SGHDT, CDR2 YYEEEE. CDR3 sequence (DNA): TGTGCCAGCAGCATAACAGGGTCTCGGGAAAAACTGTTTTTT. This gives the protein CASSITGSREKLFF.

The chain employs TRBV5-4 and TRBJ1-1; D might be TRBD1 (5 bases). V was clipped by 0 bases and J by 5 bases, with 11 bases between them. The CDR3 consists of 14 residues. Germline V lookup: CDR1 SGHNT, CDR2 YYREEE (reference sequence). The CDR3 bases are TGTGCCAGCAGCTTGGATGGGGGAGGAACTGAAGCTTTCTTT. Residues: CASSLDGGGTEAFF.

Comment on this clone: The likely explanation is a read error, given a far larger clone one base away. The CDR3 nucleotides are TGTGCCAGCAGCCCCAGCTCCTACGAGCAGTACTTC. It specifies CASSPSSYEQYF. The rearrangement joins TRBV6-2 or TRBV6-3 to TRBJ2-7; D remains unclear. The CDR3 extends over 12 amino acids. From germline, CDR1 is MNHEY and CDR2 SVGEGT. Trimming took off 6 bases at V and 0 bases at J, with 6 bases between the two ends.

This clone was recorded only once. This chain links TRBV27 with TRBJ1-5; a possible D gene is TRBD1 (5 bases). With 0 bases removed from V and 7 bases from J, the gap between germline ends came to 13 bases. CDR3 size: 15 residues. Germline V gives CDR1 MNHEY, CDR2 SMNVEV (reference sequence). The CDR3 DNA sequence: TGTGCCAGCAGTTTATCTATGGGGGGAGGGCAGCCCCAGCATTTT. Amino acids: CASSLSMGGGQPQHF.

This sequence joins TRBV28 and TRBJ1-1; 7 bases agree with TRBD1. The CDR3 is 14 residues long. J was trimmed by 0 bases and V by 3 bases; bases with no gene match: 1. Germline loops: CDR1 MDHEN, CDR2 SYDVKM. CDR3 residues: CASSFTGVNTEAFF. The CDR3 DNA follows: TGTGCCAGCAGTTTTACAGGGGTGAACACTGAAGCTTTCTTT.

The chain has TRBV10-3 and TRBJ1-1, with 7 bases matching TRBD1. The germline V gene encodes CDR1 ENHRY and CDR2 SYGVKD. V trimming: 5 bases; J trimming: 1 base; junction bases outside the gene matches: 13. The CDR3 is 17 residues long. As DNA, the CDR3 is TGTGCCATCAGTCGGACAGGCTCCTCCAAAGGGAACACTGAAGCTTTCTTT. Translation gives CAISRTGSSKGNTEAFF.

V and J are TRBV25-1 and TRBJ2-5, with D hard to call. This CDR3 contains 12 residues. Germline CDR1 is MGHDK and CDR2 is SYGVNS. The V end was cut by 5 bases, the J end by 4 bases, with 8 bases between. The CDR3: CASSMSLETQYF. For the CDR3, the DNA is TGTGCCAGCAGTATGAGCTTAGAGACCCAGTACTTC.

This chain uses TRBV30 with TRBJ2-5; 11 bases agree with TRBD2. Germline V gene data show CDR1 as GTSNPN and CDR2 as SVGIG (reference sequence). CDR3 length: 16 amino acids. Germline trimming cut 3 bases from V and 5 bases from J; bases unmatched to any gene: 11. CDR3 nucleotides: TGTGCCTGGAGCCTTTCTTCCGGGACTAGCGGCGAGACCCAGTACTTC. As protein: CAWSLSSGTSGETQYF.

The CDR3 DNA follows: TGCGCCAGCAGCCGTACCGGACTAGCGGGAGGGCTGGTGTACGAGCAGTACTTC. Translated, it gives CASSRTGLAGGLVYEQYF. The chain links TRBV4-1 to TRBJ2-7; TRBD2 matches 15 bases. The CDR3 sequence is 18 residues long. Germline trimming cut 4 bases from V and 4 bases from J; bases unmatched to any gene: 11. Germline loops: CDR1 MGHRA, CDR2 YSYEKL.

V and J are TRBV7-9 and TRBJ2-2, with 7 positions matching TRBD2. The germline V gene has CDR1 SEHNR and CDR2 FQNEAQ (reference sequence). The CDR3 has 16 residues. V lost 8 bases and J lost 6; bases outside the gene matches: 15. The CDR3 sequence is CASGALGRGGAGELFF. In DNA, the CDR3 is TGTGCCAGCGGTGCCCTTGGTAGGGGAGGGGCCGGGGAGCTGTTTTTT.

The J gene is TRBJ2-3, the V gene TRBV5-6; 11 nucleotides line up with TRBD1. Trimming removed 4 bases from V and 3 bases from J; junction bases left unmatched: 10. The CDR3 totals 17 residues. Germline V gives CDR1 SGHDT, CDR2 YYEEEE. CDR3: CASSIGTGGAGTDTQYF. CDR3 coding DNA: TGTGCCAGCAGCATCGGGACAGGGGGGGCCGGTACAGATACGCAGTATTTT.

The V gene is TRBV19, the J gene TRBJ1-2, with a possible D match to TRBD1 (5 bases). Trimming pared 3 bases from V and 8 bases from J, leaving 10 bases between. The CDR3 has 12 amino acids. Germline CDR1 reads LNHDA; CDR2 reads SQIVND (reference sequence). The CDR3 nucleotides read TGTGCCAGTAGTATCAGGGAGGACGGCTACACCTTC. It yields the protein CASSIREDGYTF.

The rearrangement uses TRBV5-1 and TRBJ1-1; unclear D gene. Looked up from germline, CDR1 is SGHRS and CDR2 is YFSETQ. The V gene lost 4 bases and the J gene lost 2 bases, with 12 bases spanning the gap. The CDR3 has 14 residues. CDR3 residues: CASSLSPGNTEAFF. CDR3 DNA: TGCGCCAGCAGCCTATCCCCAGGTAACACTGAAGCTTTCTTT.

This chain connects TRBV7-2 to TRBJ2-1; possibly TRBD2 for D (6 bases). Trimming took 2 bases from V and 7 from J, leaving 15 bases between them. The CDR3 is 15 amino acids. The germline V gene has CDR1 SGHTA and CDR2 FQGNSA. The chain's CDR3 is CASSLRSGANNEQFF. Written as DNA, the CDR3 is TGTGCCAGCAGCTTACGGTCGGGAGCTAATAATGAGCAGTTCTTC. Combining the CDR3 with reference TRBV7-2 and TRBJ2-1 gives the whole variable domain GAGVSQSPSNKVTEKGKDVELRCDPISGHTALYWYRQSLGQGLEFLIYFQGNSAPDKSGLPSDRFSAERTGGSVSTLTIQRTQQEDSAVYLCASSLRSGANNEQFFGPGTRLTVL.

The gene calls are TRBV9 and TRBJ1-3; 7 nucleotides match TRBD1. The germline gives CDR1 SGDLS, CDR2 YYNGEE. This CDR3 contains 15 residues. Trimming at V came to 4 bases and at J to 4 bases, leaving 8 bases not matched to a gene. CDR3 DNA: TGTGCCAGCAGCCCTTCGAGGGGGCCGGGAAACACCATATATTTT. Its translation is CASSPSRGPGNTIYF.

The rearrangement joins TRBV7-2 to TRBJ1-2, with 9 nucleotides matching TRBD1. The junction had 8 bases not matched to a gene; V was cut back by 4 bases and J by 5 bases. Per germline, CDR1 SGHTA and CDR2 FQGNSA. There are 15 residues in the CDR3. CDR3 coding DNA: TGTGCCAGCAGCTGGACAGGGGACGTAATATATGGCTACACCTTC. This gives the protein CASSWTGDVIYGYTF.

The chain couples TRBV5-6 to TRBJ2-7; a possible D gene is TRBD1 (5 bases). CDR3 length: 13 amino acids. The ends were cut back, 4 bases at V and 4 bases at J, with 12 bases in the middle. Germline loops: CDR1 SGHDT, CDR2 YYEEEE. This CDR3 reads CASSRGIGYEQYF. The CDR3 coding sequence is TGTGCCAGCAGCAGGGGAATTGGATACGAGCAGTACTTC.

V gene TRBV19 combines with J gene TRBJ1-6; no definite D call. This CDR3 comprises 15 residues. Germline V gene sequence: CDR1 LNHDA, CDR2 SQIVND (reference sequence). V lost 5 bases and J 7 bases, leaving 15 bases between the germline ends. The CDR3 DNA reads TGTGCCAGTAGTGCACGCGGCTCCTCGAATTCACCCCTCCACTTT. Protein: CASSARGSSNSPLHF.